Below are 9 T cell receptor beta chains sequenced from a single sample in a study of blood T cell repertoires in COVID-19. Only in-frame clones appear in the TCRdb table, and some are missing; sequencing was by immunoSEQ multiplex PCR. The data contain approximately 150,000 clones, roughly four fifths of them singletons. Sequenced sample: peripheral blood. The receptors originated from a human donor in a cohort sampled during active COVID-19.

The chain joins TRBV6-5 to TRBJ1-2; 8 nucleotides line up with TRBD1. The V and J ends lost 5 bases and 4 bases, in that order; junction bases with no gene match: 9. The CDR3 has 15 residues. Germline assignment: CDR1 MNHEY and CDR2 SVGAGI. The CDR3 loop reads CASSPTGVRSYGYTF. In DNA, the CDR3 is TGTGCCAGCAGTCCGACAGGGGTAAGGAGCTATGGCTACACCTTC.

The gene calls are TRBV18 and TRBJ1-2; a possible D gene is TRBD1 (5 bases). The CDR3 is 15 amino acids. Trimming removed 3 bases at V and 4 bases at J, with 15 bases between. CDR1 and CDR2 (germline): KGHSH, LQKENI. CDR3 in amino acids: CASSPGTMGGYGYTF. CDR3 bases: TGTGCCAGCTCACCGGGAACGATGGGGGGCTATGGCTACACCTTC.

This sequence joins TRBV7-9 and TRBJ1-2; 8 nucleotides align to TRBD1. V lost 2 bases to trimming and J lost 8 bases; unmatched junction nucleotides: 13. CDR1 SEHNR and CDR2 FQNEAQ come from the germline V gene (reference sequence). CDR3 length equals 16 residues. The CDR3 nucleotides are TGTGCCAGCAGCTTAAGTTCGCGGACAGGGACGCAAGGCTACACCTTC. Its translation is CASSLSSRTGTQGYTF.

This clone showed up many times. The chain is built from TRBV5-4 and TRBJ2-2; 14 bases are a match to TRBD2. V dropped 3 bases and J dropped 6; count of bases not matched to a gene: 7. This CDR3 spans 17 amino acids. Germline lookup yields CDR1 SGHNT and CDR2 YYREEE (reference sequence). The CDR3 nucleotides read TGTGCCAGCAGCTCCCTGGGACTAGCGGGAGTCGCCGGGGAGCTGTTTTTT. Protein sequence: CASSSLGLAGVAGELFF.

The chain links TRBV4-3 to TRBJ1-5; D is unresolved. V lost 0 bases and J 4 bases, leaving 13 bases between the germline ends. The CDR3 length is 16 residues. The germline V gene encodes CDR1 LGHNA and CDR2 YSLEER. CDR3 sequence (DNA): TGCGCCAGCAGCCAAGATTTGTTTCCGAGGAATCAGCCCCAGCATTTT. Translated, it gives CASSQDLFPRNQPQHF.

A few counts support this clone. The chain recombines TRBV10-1 with TRBJ1-1; D is undetermined. The CDR3 runs to 15 residues. Germline values: CDR1 WNHNN, CDR2 SYGVQD (reference sequence). Trimming pared 2 bases from V and 0 bases from J, leaving 10 bases between. CDR3 DNA: TGCGCCAGCAGTGAGGGAGGAGGAATGAACACTGAAGCTTTCTTT. Amino acids: CASSEGGGMNTEAFF.

This sequence joins TRBV19 and TRBJ2-5; 8 nucleotides agree with TRBD2. CDR1 and CDR2 (germline): LNHDA, SQIVND (reference sequence). Unmatched junction bases numbered 3, after V lost 1 base and J lost 2 bases. The CDR3 has 15 amino acids. The chain's CDR3 is CASSIARGGQETQYF. The DNA of the CDR3 is TGTGCCAGTAGTATAGCCCGGGGGGGGCAAGAGACCCAGTACTTC.

This clone came up a few times. The genes are TRBV18 and TRBJ2-6; D perhaps matches TRBD1 (5 bases). This CDR3 is 15 amino acids long. CDR1 is KGHSH and CDR2 is LQKENI in the germline V gene. V lost 6 bases, J lost 0 bases, and 9 bases lay in between. The CDR3 DNA sequence: TGTGCCAGCTCCGAAGGGGCCTCTGGGGCCAACGTCCTGACTTTC. It codes for CASSEGASGANVLTF.

The CDR3 nucleotides read TGTGCCAGCAGCTTGGGAGGGCGTTGGAATCAGCCCCAGCATTTT. Encoded protein: CASSLGGRWNQPQHF. The rearrangement links TRBV5-6 to TRBJ1-5; D is ambiguous. The CDR3 runs to 15 residues. Trimming shortened V by 0 bases and J by 4 bases, and 11 bases separated the two germline ends. In germline, CDR1 is SGHDT, CDR2 YYEEEE.